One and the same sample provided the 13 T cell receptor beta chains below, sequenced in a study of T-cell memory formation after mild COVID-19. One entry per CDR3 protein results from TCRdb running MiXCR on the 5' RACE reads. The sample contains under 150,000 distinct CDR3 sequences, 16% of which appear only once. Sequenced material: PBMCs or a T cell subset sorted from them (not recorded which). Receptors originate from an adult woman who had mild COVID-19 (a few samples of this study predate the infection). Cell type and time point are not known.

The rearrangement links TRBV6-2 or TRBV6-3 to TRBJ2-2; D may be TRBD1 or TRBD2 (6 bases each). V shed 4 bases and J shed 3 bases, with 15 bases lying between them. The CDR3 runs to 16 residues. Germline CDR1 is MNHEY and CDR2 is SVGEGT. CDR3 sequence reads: CASSWTPGEDTGELFF. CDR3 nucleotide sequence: TGTGCCAGCAGTTGGACTCCAGGGGAGGACACCGGGGAGCTGTTTTTT.

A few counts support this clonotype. CDR3 coding DNA: TGTGCCAGCAGCCCAGGCGGGGCGGGCTACGAGCAGTACTTC. Protein sequence: CASSPGGAGYEQYF. The chain is built from TRBV3-1 and TRBJ2-7, with TRBD2 as a possible D gene (6 bases). The CDR3 covers 14 residues. V shed 4 bases and J shed 3 bases, with 13 bases lying between them. Germline V gene sequence: CDR1 LGHDT, CDR2 YNNKEL (reference sequence).

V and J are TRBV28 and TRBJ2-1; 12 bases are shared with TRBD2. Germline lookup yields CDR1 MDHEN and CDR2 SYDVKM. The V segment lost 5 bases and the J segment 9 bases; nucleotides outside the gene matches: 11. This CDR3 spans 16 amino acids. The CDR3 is CASSPLAGGRTGEQFF. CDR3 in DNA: TGTGCCAGCAGTCCTCTAGCGGGGGGGCGGACGGGTGAGCAGTTCTTC.

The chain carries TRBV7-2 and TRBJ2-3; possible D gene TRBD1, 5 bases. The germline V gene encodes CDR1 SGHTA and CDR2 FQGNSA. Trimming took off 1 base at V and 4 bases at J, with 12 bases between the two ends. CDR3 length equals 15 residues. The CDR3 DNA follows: TGTGCCAGCAGCTTAGGGGGCTTTAGACCAGATACGCAGTATTTT. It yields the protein CASSLGGFRPDTQYF.

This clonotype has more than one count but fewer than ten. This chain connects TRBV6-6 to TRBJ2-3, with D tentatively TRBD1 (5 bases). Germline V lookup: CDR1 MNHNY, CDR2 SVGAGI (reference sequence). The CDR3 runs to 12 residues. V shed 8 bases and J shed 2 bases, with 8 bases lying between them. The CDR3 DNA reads TGTGCCAGCGCTGGGGCCACAGATACGCAGTATTTT. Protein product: CASAGATDTQYF.

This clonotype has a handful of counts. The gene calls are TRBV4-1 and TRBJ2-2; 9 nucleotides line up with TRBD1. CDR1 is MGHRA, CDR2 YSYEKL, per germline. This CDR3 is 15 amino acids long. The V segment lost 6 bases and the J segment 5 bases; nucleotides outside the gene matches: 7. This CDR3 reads CASRNRDRETGELFF. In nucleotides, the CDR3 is TGCGCCAGCAGGAACCGGGACAGGGAAACCGGGGAGCTGTTTTTT.

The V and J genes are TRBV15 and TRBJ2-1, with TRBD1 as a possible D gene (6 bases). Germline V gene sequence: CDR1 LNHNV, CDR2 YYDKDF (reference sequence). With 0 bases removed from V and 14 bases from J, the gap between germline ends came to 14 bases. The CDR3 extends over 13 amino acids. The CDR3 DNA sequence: TGTGCCACCAGCAGAGATCCGCAGGGGTGGGAGTTCTTC. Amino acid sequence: CATSRDPQGWEFF.

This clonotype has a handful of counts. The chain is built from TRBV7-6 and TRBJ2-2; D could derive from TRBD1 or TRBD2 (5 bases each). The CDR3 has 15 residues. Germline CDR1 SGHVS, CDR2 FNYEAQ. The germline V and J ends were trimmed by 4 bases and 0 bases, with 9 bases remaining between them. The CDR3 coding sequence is TGTGCCAGCAGCTCGGGACGGACGAACACCGGGGAGCTGTTTTTT. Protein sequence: CASSSGRTNTGELFF.

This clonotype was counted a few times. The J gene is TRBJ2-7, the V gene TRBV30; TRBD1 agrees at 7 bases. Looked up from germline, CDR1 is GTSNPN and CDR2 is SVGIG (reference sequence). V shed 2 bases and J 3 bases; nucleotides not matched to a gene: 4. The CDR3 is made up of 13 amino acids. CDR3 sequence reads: CAWSRDRFYEQYF. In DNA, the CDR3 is TGTGCCTGGAGTCGGGACAGATTCTACGAGCAGTACTTC.

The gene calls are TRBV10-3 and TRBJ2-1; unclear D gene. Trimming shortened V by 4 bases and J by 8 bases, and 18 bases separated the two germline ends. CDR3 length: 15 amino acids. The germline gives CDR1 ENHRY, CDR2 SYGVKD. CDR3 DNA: TGTGCCATCAGTGGGACGGTCCCGAATAAGGATGAGCAGTTCTTC. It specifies CAISGTVPNKDEQFF.

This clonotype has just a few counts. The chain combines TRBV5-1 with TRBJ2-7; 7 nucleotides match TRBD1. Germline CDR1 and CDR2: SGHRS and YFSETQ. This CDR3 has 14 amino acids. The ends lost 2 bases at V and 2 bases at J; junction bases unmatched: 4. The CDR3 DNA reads TGCGCCAGCAGCTTACCGGGACAGCCCTACGAGCAGTACTTC. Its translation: CASSLPGQPYEQYF.

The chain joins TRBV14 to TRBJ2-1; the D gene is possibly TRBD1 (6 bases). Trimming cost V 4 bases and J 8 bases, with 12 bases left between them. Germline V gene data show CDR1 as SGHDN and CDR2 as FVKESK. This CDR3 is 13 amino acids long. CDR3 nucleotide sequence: TGTGCCAGCAGCCTACAGGGCCTGGATGAGCAGTTCTTC. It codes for CASSLQGLDEQFF.

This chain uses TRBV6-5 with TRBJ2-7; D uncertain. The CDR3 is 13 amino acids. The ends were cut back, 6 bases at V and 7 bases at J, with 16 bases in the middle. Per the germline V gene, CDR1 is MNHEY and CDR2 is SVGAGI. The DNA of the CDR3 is TGTGCCAGCAGCCACGAATCGGTACAGGAGCAGTACTTC. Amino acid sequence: CASSHESVQEQYF.